This T cell receptor beta chain is from a study of patients and donors after allogeneic stem cell transplantation. The CDR3 covers 14 residues. The V end lost 4 bases, the J end lost 2 bases, and 9 bases lay between the germline ends. CDR1 is SGHRS, CDR2 YFSETQ, per germline. A single record per CDR3 protein comes from TCRdb applying MiXCR to the RT-PCR reads. The table lists about 200,000 distinct CDR3 sequences, around two fifths of them singletons. The clonotype originates from a human donor who was either an allogeneic HSCT recipient or a stem cell or donor lymphocyte infusion donor (not recorded which). It is not recorded whose cells these are; they may come from a transplant donor. The sequencing sample was made of blood, either unsorted or a sorted T cell fraction (not recorded which). The V gene is TRBV5-1, the J gene TRBJ1-4, with D possibly being TRBD1 (6 bases). CDR3 sequence reads: CASSPQGTNEKLFF. In DNA, the CDR3 is TGCGCCAGCAGCCCACAGGGTACTAATGAAAAACTGTTTTTT. Full variable domain (rest looked up from reference TRBV5-1 and TRBJ1-4): KAGVTQTPRYLIKTRGQQVTLSCSPISGHRSVSWYQQTPGQGLQFLFEYFSETQRNKGNFPGRFSGRQFSNSRSEMNVSTLELGDSALYLCASSPQGTNEKLFFGSGTQLSVL.